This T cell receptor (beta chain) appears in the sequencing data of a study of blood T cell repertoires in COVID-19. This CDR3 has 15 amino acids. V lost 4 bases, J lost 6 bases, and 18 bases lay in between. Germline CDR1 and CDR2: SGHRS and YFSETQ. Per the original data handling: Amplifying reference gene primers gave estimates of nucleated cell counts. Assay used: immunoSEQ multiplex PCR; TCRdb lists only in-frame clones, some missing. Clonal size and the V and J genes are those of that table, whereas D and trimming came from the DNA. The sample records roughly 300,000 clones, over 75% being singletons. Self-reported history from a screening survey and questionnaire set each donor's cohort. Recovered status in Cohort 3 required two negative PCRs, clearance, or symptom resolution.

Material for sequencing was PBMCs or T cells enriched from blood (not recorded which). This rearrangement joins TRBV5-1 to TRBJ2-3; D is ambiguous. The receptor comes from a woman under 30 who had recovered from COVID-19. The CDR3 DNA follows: TGCGCCAGCAGCCCTGACTCCTCTTACGCTGATACGCAGTATTTT. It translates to CASSPDSSYADTQYF.